Below, 14 T cell receptor beta chains from the same sample are listed, as sequenced in a study of T cell repertoires in cytomegalovirus infection. TCRdb re-called the reads through MiXCR, storing one row per CDR3 protein. The sample includes 550,000 to 700,000 distinct CDR3 sequences, around two fifths seen only once; the top ten take 48%. Their antigens remain unidentified. Source: cultured PBMCs, taken from culture after CMV antigen stimulation. Receptors originate from a human donor in good health (CMV status not recorded). Some clones in this sample may be carry-over from other donors' samples.

This clonotype turned up a few times. The chain has TRBV7-8 and TRBJ2-3; 7 bases are a match to TRBD2. J was trimmed by 4 bases and V by 2 bases; bases with no gene match: 12. CDR3 length: 17 residues. CDR1 and CDR2 (germline): SGHVS, FQNEAQ. This CDR3 is CASSLIIGGGRADTQYF. The CDR3 coding sequence is TGTGCCAGCAGCTTAATCATTGGGGGAGGGCGCGCAGATACGCAGTATTTT. Full variable domain (rest looked up from reference TRBV7-8 and TRBJ2-3): GAGVSQSPRYKVAKRGQDVALRCDPISGHVSLFWYQQALGQGPEFLTYFQNEAQLDKSGLPSDRFFAERPEGSVSTLKIQRTQQEDSAVYLCASSLIIGGGRADTQYFGPGTRLTVL.

The V call is TRBV6-6, the J call TRBJ1-5, with D possibly matching TRBD1 (6 bases). This CDR3 contains 14 residues. CDR1 is MNHNY and CDR2 is SVGAGI in the germline V gene (reference sequence). Deletions cut 6 bases from V and 3 bases from J, with 12 bases between. The CDR3 DNA follows: TGTGCCAGCAGCCAAACAGGGCACAATCAGCCCCAGCATTTT. Translated, it gives CASSQTGHNQPQHF.

The CDR3 spells CASSPRGGLDTQYF. The DNA for the CDR3 is TGTGCCAGCAGCCCACGGGGGGGGTTAGATACGCAGTATTTT. The V gene is TRBV7-9, the J gene TRBJ2-3; 8 bases match TRBD2. CDR1 and CDR2 from the germline V gene are SEHNR and FQNEAQ (reference sequence). The CDR3 loop spans 14 amino acids. With V trimmed by 5 bases and J by 5 bases, 6 bases remained unmatched.

This sequence joins TRBV11-2 and TRBJ2-3; D remains unclear. Trimming left V 5 bases short and J 5 bases short, with 20 bases between. The CDR3 loop spans 16 amino acids. The germline V gene encodes CDR1 SGHAT and CDR2 FQNNGV. The CDR3 loop is CASSGQRHPRRDTQYF. CDR3 sequence (DNA): TGTGCCAGCAGCGGTCAGCGCCATCCTCGAAGAGATACGCAGTATTTT. Drawing the rest from reference TRBV11-2 and TRBJ2-3, the complete variable domain is EAGVAQSPRYKIIEKRQSVAFWCNPISGHATLYWYQQILGQGPKLLIQFQNNGVVDDSQLPKDRFSAERLKGVDSTLKIQPAKLEDSAVYLCASSGQRHPRRDTQYFGPGTRLTVL.

This chain uses TRBV7-2 with TRBJ2-7; a possible D gene is TRBD2 (6 bases). The germline gives CDR1 SGHTA, CDR2 FQGNSA. The CDR3 totals 15 residues. V was trimmed by 4 bases and J by 3 bases, leaving 16 bases between them. The CDR3, as DNA: TGTGCCAGCAGCTCGGTGGGGGGTTCTAACTACGAGCAGTACTTC. Its translation: CASSSVGGSNYEQYF.

The chain has TRBV7-4 and TRBJ2-3; D is possibly TRBD1 (6 bases). Trimming took off 4 bases at V and 3 bases at J, with 14 bases between the two ends. CDR1 and CDR2 from the germline V gene are SGHVT and SQSDAQ. The CDR3 has 15 amino acids. DNA for the CDR3: TGTGCCAGCAGCTGGGATGGGACATGGACAGATACGCAGTATTTT. It is translated as CASSWDGTWTDTQYF.

V is TRBV7-2 and J is TRBJ2-3, with D hard to call. The CDR3 sequence is 13 residues long. Germline CDR1 and CDR2: SGHTA and FQGNSA. V gave up 5 bases and J gave up 2 bases, with 8 bases separating them. As DNA, the CDR3 is TGTGCCAGCAGCCGCCCCAACACAGATACGCAGTATTTT. It specifies CASSRPNTDTQYF.

This clonotype was recorded a few times. The chain uses TRBV12-3 or TRBV12-4 and TRBJ1-2; D is unresolved. This CDR3 is built from 13 residues. Trimming removed 5 bases from V and 4 bases from J, with 11 bases in between. Here the CDR3 reads CASSPRGIYGYTF. CDR3 DNA sequence: TGTGCCAGCAGTCCCAGAGGGATCTATGGCTACACCTTC.

V gene TRBV10-3 combines with J gene TRBJ2-7, with 8 bases that match TRBD1. Germline V gene data show CDR1 as ENHRY and CDR2 as SYGVKD. CDR3 size: 15 residues. V dropped 0 bases and J dropped 3; count of bases not matched to a gene: 4. The DNA of the CDR3 is TGTGCCATCAGTGAGTCGACGGACAGGGTCTACGAGCAGTACTTC. Amino acid sequence: CAISESTDRVYEQYF.

The chain carries TRBV11-1 and TRBJ2-5, with D possibly matching TRBD1 (5 bases). The length of the CDR3 is 14 residues. Germline V gene sequence: CDR1 SGHAT, CDR2 FQDESV (reference sequence). The V and J ends lost 2 bases and 8 bases respectively, with 15 bases between them. This CDR3 is CASSLSSGISTQYF. The CDR3 DNA reads as TGTGCCAGCAGCTTATCGTCAGGGATAAGCACCCAGTACTTC.

The rearrangement uses TRBV2 and TRBJ1-5, with TRBD1 identical over 7 bases. CDR1 is SNHLY, CDR2 FYNNEI, per germline. J was trimmed by 3 bases and V by 8 bases; bases with no gene match: 7. The CDR3 consists of 14 residues. CDR3 DNA sequence: TGTGCCAGCCAACCAGACAGGGCCAATCAGCCCCAGCATTTT. It specifies CASQPDRANQPQHF.

The chain joins TRBV4-3 to TRBJ1-5; D gene unclear. The V gene's germline CDR1 is LGHNA and CDR2 YSLEER. CDR3 length: 14 residues. V was shortened by 1 base and J by 0 bases, with 4 bases between the two germline ends. DNA of the CDR3: TGCGCCAGCAGCCAAGTTCTTAGCAATCAGCCCCAGCATTTT. It encodes CASSQVLSNQPQHF.

This chain connects TRBV6-5 to TRBJ2-3; perhaps TRBD1 as D (5 bases). Trimming shortened V by 6 bases and J by 4 bases, and 14 bases separated the two germline ends. Germline V gene lookup returns CDR1 MNHEY and CDR2 SVGAGI. The CDR3 runs 14 residues. CDR3 DNA sequence: TGTGCCAGCAGGTCAGGGATCGTGGCAGATACGCAGTATTTT. As protein: CASRSGIVADTQYF.

This clonotype was detected only once. The rearrangement links TRBV7-9 to TRBJ2-3; 10 positions agree with TRBD1. The CDR3 runs to 15 residues. Losses at the gene ends were 5 bases for V and 4 bases for J; bases not matched to a gene: 6. Germline V gene sequence: CDR1 SEHNR, CDR2 FQNEAQ (reference sequence). The CDR3 nucleotides are TGTGCCAGCAGCAACCAGGGACAGGGGTCAGATACGCAGTATTTT. Its translation: CASSNQGQGSDTQYF.